Listed below are T cell receptor beta chains from one sample, sequenced in a study of radiotherapy plus CTLA-4 blockade in lung cancer. Profiling relied on immunoSEQ multiplex PCR, and the TCRdb table lists in-frame clones only, not all of them. Of about 80,000 clones detected, about 90% appear once; the ten largest clones hold approximately 1.9%. The sequenced sample was peripheral blood, obtained from a patient treated with radiotherapy plus ipilimumab. These receptors originate from a human donor with non-small cell lung cancer who had a partial response to radiotherapy plus ipilimumab. CDR3s include the opening cysteine and the closing phenylalanine or tryptophan. Each record gives: V gene, D gene, J gene, clone size, CDR3 DNA, CDR3 protein. The D gene is left open where the match is weak. Part of the rows lack a size; the others show once, few, many or a class for expanded clones.

V gene: TRBV18; D gene: NA; J gene: TRBJ1-1; clone size: NA; CDR3 DNA: TGTGCCAGCTCAGCTCCGGAAAAGGGGCACACTGAAGCTTTCTTT; CDR3 protein: CASSAPEKGHTEAFF
V gene: TRBV2; D gene: NA; J gene: TRBJ1-1; clone size: NA; CDR3 DNA: TGTGCCAGCAGTTCAGGTCGGAACACTGAAGCTTTCTTT; CDR3 protein: CASSSGRNTEAFF
V gene: TRBV4-3; D gene: TRBD1; J gene: TRBJ2-2; clone size: NA; CDR3 DNA: TGCGCCAGCAGCCATGAATACAGGGGGCCCACCGGGGAGCTGTTTTTT; CDR3 protein: CASSHEYRGPTGELFF
V gene: TRBV19; D gene: NA; J gene: TRBJ1-5; clone size: NA; CDR3 DNA: TGTGCCAGTAGTATACGGGATACTAATCAGCCCCAGCATTTT; CDR3 protein: CASSIRDTNQPQHF
V gene: TRBV28; D gene: NA; J gene: TRBJ1-4; clone size: NA; CDR3 DNA: TGTGCCAGCAGCCGGACAGCCTTATCAACTAATGAAAAACTGTTTTTT; CDR3 protein: CASSRTALSTNEKLFF
V gene: TRBV9; D gene: NA; J gene: TRBJ1-5; clone size: NA; CDR3 DNA: TGTGCCAGCAGCCCCCGTAGTGCGGGGCAGCCCCAGCATTTT; CDR3 protein: CASSPRSAGQPQHF
V gene: TRBV28; D gene: TRBD1; J gene: TRBJ1-2; clone size: NA; CDR3 DNA: TGTGCCAGCAGTTGGGACAGGGACTATGGCTACACCTTC; CDR3 protein: CASSWDRDYGYTF
V gene: TRBV19; D gene: TRBD2; J gene: TRBJ2-2; clone size: NA; CDR3 DNA: TGTGCCAGTAGTATAGAGGTAGCGAGCGGGGTAACCGGGGAGCTGTTTTTT; CDR3 protein: CASSIEVASGVTGELFF
V gene: TRBV2; D gene: TRBD2; J gene: TRBJ2-5; clone size: NA; CDR3 DNA: TGTGCCAGCAGTTTAGGACTAGCGGGAGTTGGAGGCCTCGGAGAGACCCAGTACTTC; CDR3 protein: CASSLGLAGVGGLGETQYF
V gene: TRBV7-9; D gene: NA; J gene: TRBJ2-1; clone size: NA; CDR3 DNA: TGTGCCAGCAGCTTAGGGGGAGTCGATGAGCAGTTCTTC; CDR3 protein: CASSLGGVDEQFF
V gene: TRBV27; D gene: NA; J gene: TRBJ2-7; clone size: once; CDR3 DNA: TGTGCCAGCAGTTTAACGGGGTTCTATAGCTACGAGCAGTACTTC; CDR3 protein: CASSLTGFYSYEQYF
V gene: TRBV5-4; D gene: TRBD1; J gene: TRBJ2-7; clone size: NA; CDR3 DNA: TGTGCCAGCAGCTCCGGGACAGAGAGACACTACGAGCAGTACTTC; CDR3 protein: CASSSGTERHYEQYF
V gene: TRBV7-3; D gene: TRBD2; J gene: TRBJ2-2; clone size: NA; CDR3 DNA: TGTGCCAGCAGCCCGAAGGGACTAGCGGCAACCGGGGAGCTGTTTTTT; CDR3 protein: CASSPKGLAATGELFF
V gene: TRBV18; D gene: NA; J gene: TRBJ1-1; clone size: NA; CDR3 DNA: TGTGCCAGCTCACCATTTAAGGACCCCCGCGCGGGAGCTTTCTTT; CDR3 protein: CASSPFKDPRAGAFF
V gene: TRBV11-2; D gene: NA; J gene: TRBJ1-1; clone size: NA; CDR3 DNA: TGTGCCAGCAGCTTAGATCTTCGGTCTACAGCTTTCTTT; CDR3 protein: CASSLDLRSTAFF
V gene: TRBV5-1; D gene: NA; J gene: TRBJ2-3; clone size: NA; CDR3 DNA: TGCGCCAGCAGCTTGGGCGGGGGCACAGATACGCAGTATTTT; CDR3 protein: CASSLGGGTDTQYF
V gene: TRBV4-3; D gene: NA; J gene: TRBJ1-2; clone size: NA; CDR3 DNA: TGCGCCAGCAGCCAAGATGCAGGGTTTTCTGGCTACACCTTC; CDR3 protein: CASSQDAGFSGYTF
V gene: TRBV2; D gene: NA; J gene: TRBJ2-5; clone size: NA; CDR3 DNA: TGTGCCAGCAGCCAGCAAGAGACCCAGTACTTC; CDR3 protein: CASSQQETQYF
V gene: TRBV9; D gene: NA; J gene: TRBJ2-1; clone size: NA; CDR3 DNA: TGTGCCAGCAGCGTAGTGCAGGGGTGGACCAATGAGCAGTTCTTC; CDR3 protein: CASSVVQGWTNEQFF
V gene: TRBV19; D gene: NA; J gene: TRBJ1-6; clone size: NA; CDR3 DNA: TGTGCCAGTAGTCCGGGATTCCTTAATTCACCCCTCCACTTT; CDR3 protein: CASSPGFLNSPLHF
V gene: TRBV28; D gene: NA; J gene: TRBJ1-5; clone size: once; CDR3 DNA: TGTGCCAGCAGCCTATTGATTGGCAATCAGCCCCAGCATTTT; CDR3 protein: CASSLLIGNQPQHF
V gene: TRBV4-1; D gene: TRBD1; J gene: TRBJ1-1; clone size: NA; CDR3 DNA: TGCGCCAGCAGCCAAGGAAAAGGGGGCCACACTGAAGCTTTCTTT; CDR3 protein: CASSQGKGGHTEAFF
V gene: TRBV28; D gene: NA; J gene: TRBJ1-5; clone size: NA; CDR3 DNA: TGTGCCAGCAGTTTCTCGGCGGGGGGAGGCAATCAGCCCCAGCATTTT; CDR3 protein: CASSFSAGGGNQPQHF
V gene: TRBV5-1; D gene: TRBD1; J gene: TRBJ2-3; clone size: NA; CDR3 DNA: TGCGCCAGCACCGCTCCGGGACAGCTCACAGATACGCAGTATTTT; CDR3 protein: CASTAPGQLTDTQYF
V gene: TRBV5-1; D gene: TRBD1; J gene: TRBJ1-4; clone size: NA; CDR3 DNA: TGCGCCAGCAGCTGGGGGGACAGCTTCGGTGAAAAACTGTTTTTT; CDR3 protein: CASSWGDSFGEKLFF
V gene: TRBV28; D gene: NA; J gene: TRBJ1-2; clone size: NA; CDR3 DNA: TGTGCCAGCAGTTTAGATTTGGGGGGAGGCTATGGCTACACCTTC; CDR3 protein: CASSLDLGGGYGYTF
V gene: TRBV11-2; D gene: NA; J gene: TRBJ1-1; clone size: NA; CDR3 DNA: TGTGCCAGCAGCTTGGGGCGGAACACTGAAGCTTTCTTT; CDR3 protein: CASSLGRNTEAFF
V gene: TRBV6-5; D gene: TRBD1; J gene: TRBJ2-5; clone size: NA; CDR3 DNA: TGTGCCAGCAGAGAAGACAGGGACAAGAGGACCCAGTACTTC; CDR3 protein: CASREDRDKRTQYF
V gene: TRBV19; D gene: NA; J gene: TRBJ2-7; clone size: NA; CDR3 DNA: TGTGCCAGTAGCGTAATCGGGGGTGGCAGCTCCTACGAGCAGTACTTC; CDR3 protein: CASSVIGGGSSYEQYF
V gene: TRBV29-1; D gene: NA; J gene: TRBJ1-1; clone size: NA; CDR3 DNA: TGCAGCGTTGACCCGGGGGGCCGGGCTTTCTTT; CDR3 protein: CSVDPGGRAFF
V gene: TRBV6-5; D gene: TRBD2; J gene: TRBJ2-7; clone size: NA; CDR3 DNA: TGTGCCAGCAGCCCTCCTAGCGGGGATTACGAGCAGTACTTC; CDR3 protein: CASSPPSGDYEQYF
V gene: TRBV5-1; D gene: TRBD1; J gene: TRBJ1-1; clone size: once; CDR3 DNA: TGCGCCAGTACTCGACAGGGGCGTATTACGGACACTGAAGCTTTCTTT; CDR3 protein: CASTRQGRITDTEAFF
V gene: TRBV4-1; D gene: NA; J gene: TRBJ1-4; clone size: NA; CDR3 DNA: TGCGCCAGCAGCCCAGGGGTAGGGGCCTCGGAAAAACTGTTTTTT; CDR3 protein: CASSPGVGASEKLFF
V gene: TRBV20-1; D gene: TRBD1; J gene: TRBJ1-2; clone size: NA; CDR3 DNA: TGCAGTGCCCAAGGACAGGCCGGCTACACCTTC; CDR3 protein: CSAQGQAGYTF
V gene: TRBV13; D gene: TRBD2; J gene: TRBJ2-3; clone size: NA; CDR3 DNA: TGTGCCAGCAGCCCCTACTTAGCGGGAAGCACAGATACGCAGTATTTT; CDR3 protein: CASSPYLAGSTDTQYF
V gene: TRBV6-5; D gene: TRBD1; J gene: TRBJ1-2; clone size: few; CDR3 DNA: TGTGCCAGCAGTTACTCCCCGGGACAGGTGCGGGGCTACACCTTC; CDR3 protein: CASSYSPGQVRGYTF
V gene: TRBV4-1; D gene: NA; J gene: TRBJ2-7; clone size: NA; CDR3 DNA: TGCGCCAGCAGCCAAGCCCCCACGGGGACCTACGAGCAGTACTTC; CDR3 protein: CASSQAPTGTYEQYF
V gene: TRBV30; D gene: NA; J gene: TRBJ1-4; clone size: NA; CDR3 DNA: TGTGCCTGGAGTTACGGTGAAAAACTGTTTTTT; CDR3 protein: CAWSYGEKLFF
V gene: TRBV29-1; D gene: NA; J gene: TRBJ1-1; clone size: NA; CDR3 DNA: TGCAGCGTTGAACAGGGGCCGAACACTGAAGCTTTCTTT; CDR3 protein: CSVEQGPNTEAFF
V gene: TRBV4-2; D gene: NA; J gene: TRBJ2-5; clone size: NA; CDR3 DNA: TGTGCCAGCAGCCAAGATCAGGGGGAGACCCAGTACTTC; CDR3 protein: CASSQDQGETQYF
V gene: TRBV5-6; D gene: NA; J gene: TRBJ1-1; clone size: NA; CDR3 DNA: TGTGCCAGCAGCTTGGTGGCAGGGGCTGGGAACACTGAAGCTTTCTTT; CDR3 protein: CASSLVAGAGNTEAFF
V gene: TRBV7-9; D gene: TRBD1; J gene: TRBJ2-1; clone size: NA; CDR3 DNA: TGTGCCAGCAGCTTAGCGACAGGGCGAGAGCAGTTCTTC; CDR3 protein: CASSLATGREQFF
V gene: TRBV6-5; D gene: NA; J gene: TRBJ1-1; clone size: NA; CDR3 DNA: TGTGCCAGCAGTTATTTCAGGGAAAGGGGAAACACTGAAGCTTTCTTT; CDR3 protein: CASSYFRERGNTEAFF
V gene: TRBV5-1; D gene: NA; J gene: TRBJ1-2; clone size: NA; CDR3 DNA: TGCGCCAGCAGCTTGAGGTTGGGGCAGGGGAAAGTGGATGGCTACACCTTC; CDR3 protein: CASSLRLGQGKVDGYTF
V gene: TRBV11-3; D gene: TRBD1; J gene: TRBJ1-1; clone size: NA; CDR3 DNA: TGTGCCAGCAGCTCGACAGGGTCCGACACTGAAGCTTTCTTT; CDR3 protein: CASSSTGSDTEAFF
V gene: TRBV28; D gene: NA; J gene: TRBJ2-5; clone size: NA; CDR3 DNA: TGTGCCAGCAGCCTCACTAGCACAGAGACCCAGTACTTC; CDR3 protein: CASSLTSTETQYF
V gene: TRBV28; D gene: NA; J gene: TRBJ1-2; clone size: once; CDR3 DNA: TGTGCCAGCAGCCTGGAGGACTATGGCTACACCTTC; CDR3 protein: CASSLEDYGYTF
V gene: TRBV7-9; D gene: NA; J gene: TRBJ1-3; clone size: few; CDR3 DNA: TGTGCCAGCAGCTTGTATGGGGGCGACGTCTCTGGAAACACCATATATTTT; CDR3 protein: CASSLYGGDVSGNTIYF